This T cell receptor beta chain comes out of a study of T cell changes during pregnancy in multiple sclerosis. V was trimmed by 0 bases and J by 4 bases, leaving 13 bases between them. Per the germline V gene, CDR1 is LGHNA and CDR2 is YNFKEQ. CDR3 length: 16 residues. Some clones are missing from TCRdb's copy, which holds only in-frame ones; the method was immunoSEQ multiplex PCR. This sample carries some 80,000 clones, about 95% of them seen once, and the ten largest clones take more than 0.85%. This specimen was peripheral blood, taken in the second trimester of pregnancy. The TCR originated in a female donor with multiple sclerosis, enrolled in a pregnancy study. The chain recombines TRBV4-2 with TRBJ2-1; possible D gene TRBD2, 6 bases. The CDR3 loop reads CASSQDSGTLYNEQFF. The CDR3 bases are TGTGCCAGCAGCCAAGATTCGGGGACTCTATACAATGAGCAGTTCTTC.